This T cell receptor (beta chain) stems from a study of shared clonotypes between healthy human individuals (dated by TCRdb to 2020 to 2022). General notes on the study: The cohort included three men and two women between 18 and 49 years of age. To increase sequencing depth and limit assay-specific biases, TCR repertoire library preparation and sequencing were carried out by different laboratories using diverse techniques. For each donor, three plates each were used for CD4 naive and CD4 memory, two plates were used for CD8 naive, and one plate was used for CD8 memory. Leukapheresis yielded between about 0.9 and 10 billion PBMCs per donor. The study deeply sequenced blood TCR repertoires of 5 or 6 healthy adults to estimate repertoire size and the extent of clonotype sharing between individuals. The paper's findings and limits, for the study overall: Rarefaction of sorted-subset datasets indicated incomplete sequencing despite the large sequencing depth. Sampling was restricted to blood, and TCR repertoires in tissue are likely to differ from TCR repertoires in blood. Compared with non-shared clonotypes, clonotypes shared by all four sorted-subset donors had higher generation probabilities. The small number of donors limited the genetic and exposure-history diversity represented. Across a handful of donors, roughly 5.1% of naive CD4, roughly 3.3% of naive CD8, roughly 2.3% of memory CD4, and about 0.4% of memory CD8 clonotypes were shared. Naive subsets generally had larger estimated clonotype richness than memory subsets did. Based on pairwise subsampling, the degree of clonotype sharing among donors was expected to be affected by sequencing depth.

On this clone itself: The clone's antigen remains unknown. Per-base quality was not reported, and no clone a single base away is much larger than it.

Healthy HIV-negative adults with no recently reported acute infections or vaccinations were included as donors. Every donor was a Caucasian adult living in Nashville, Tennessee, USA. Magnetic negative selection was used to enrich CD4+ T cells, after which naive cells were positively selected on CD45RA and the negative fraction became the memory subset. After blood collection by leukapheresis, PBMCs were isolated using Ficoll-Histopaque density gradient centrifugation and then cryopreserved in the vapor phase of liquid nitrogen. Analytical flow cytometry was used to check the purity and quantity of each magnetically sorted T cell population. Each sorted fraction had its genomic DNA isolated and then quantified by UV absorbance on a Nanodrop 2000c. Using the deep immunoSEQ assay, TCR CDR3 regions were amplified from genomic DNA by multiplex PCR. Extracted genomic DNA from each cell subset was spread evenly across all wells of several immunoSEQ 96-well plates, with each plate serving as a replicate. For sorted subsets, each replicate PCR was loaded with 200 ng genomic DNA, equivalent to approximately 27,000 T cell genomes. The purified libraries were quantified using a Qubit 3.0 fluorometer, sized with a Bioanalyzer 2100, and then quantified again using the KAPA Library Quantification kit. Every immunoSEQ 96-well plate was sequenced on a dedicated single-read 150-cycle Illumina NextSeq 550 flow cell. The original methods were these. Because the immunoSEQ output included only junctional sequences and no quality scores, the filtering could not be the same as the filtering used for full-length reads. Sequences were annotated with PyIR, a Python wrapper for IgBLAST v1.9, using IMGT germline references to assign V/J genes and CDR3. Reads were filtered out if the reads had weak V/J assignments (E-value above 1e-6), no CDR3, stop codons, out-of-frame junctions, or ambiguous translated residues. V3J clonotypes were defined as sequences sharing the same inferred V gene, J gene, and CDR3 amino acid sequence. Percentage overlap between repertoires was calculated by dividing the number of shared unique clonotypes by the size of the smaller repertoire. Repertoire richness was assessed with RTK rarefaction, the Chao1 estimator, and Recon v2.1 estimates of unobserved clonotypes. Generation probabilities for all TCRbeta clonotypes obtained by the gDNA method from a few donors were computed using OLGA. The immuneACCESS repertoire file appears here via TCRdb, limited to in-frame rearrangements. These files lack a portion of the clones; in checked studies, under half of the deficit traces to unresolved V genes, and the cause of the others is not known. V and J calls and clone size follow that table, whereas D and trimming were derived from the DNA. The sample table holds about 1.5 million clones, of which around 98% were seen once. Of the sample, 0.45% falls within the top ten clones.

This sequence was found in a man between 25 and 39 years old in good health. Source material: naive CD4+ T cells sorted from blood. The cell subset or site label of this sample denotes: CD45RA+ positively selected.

Here is the DNA: TGTGCCAGCAGCCCACGGGCCCTTTTGGACACTGAAGCTTTCTTT. It encodes CASSPRALLDTEAFF. The chain is made from TRBV7-9 and TRBJ1-1; there is no confident call for the D gene. A distance of 16 bases separates the germline ends of V and J, which lose 5 bases and 3 bases respectively. From the cysteine through the phenylalanine, the CDR3 covers 15 amino acids. The only DNA kept is the CDR3, 45 bases in frame from the first base. For CDR1 and CDR2, the germline V gene (reference sequence) lists SEHNR and FQNEAQ.